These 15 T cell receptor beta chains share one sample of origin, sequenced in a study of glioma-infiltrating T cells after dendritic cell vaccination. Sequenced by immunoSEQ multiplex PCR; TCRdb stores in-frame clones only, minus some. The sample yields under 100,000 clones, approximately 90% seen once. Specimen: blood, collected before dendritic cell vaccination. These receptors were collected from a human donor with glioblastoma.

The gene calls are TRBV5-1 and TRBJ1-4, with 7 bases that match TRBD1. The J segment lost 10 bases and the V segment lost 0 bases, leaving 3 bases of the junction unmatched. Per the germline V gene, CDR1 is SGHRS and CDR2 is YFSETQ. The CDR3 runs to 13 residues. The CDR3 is CASSLETGAKLFF. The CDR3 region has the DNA TGCGCCAGCAGCTTGGAAACAGGGGCAAAACTGTTTTTT.

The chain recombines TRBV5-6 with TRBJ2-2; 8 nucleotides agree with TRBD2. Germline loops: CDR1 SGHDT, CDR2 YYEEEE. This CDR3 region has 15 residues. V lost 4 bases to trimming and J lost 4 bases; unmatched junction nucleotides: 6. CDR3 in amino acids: CASSPLRGGTGELFF. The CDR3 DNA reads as TGTGCCAGCAGCCCCTTACGGGGGGGCACCGGGGAGCTGTTTTTT.

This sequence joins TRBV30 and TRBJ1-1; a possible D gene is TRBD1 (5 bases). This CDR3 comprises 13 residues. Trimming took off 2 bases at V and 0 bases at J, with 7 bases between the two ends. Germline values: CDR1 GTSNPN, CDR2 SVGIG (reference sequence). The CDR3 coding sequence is TGTGCCTGGAGTCGGGGGGTGAACACTGAAGCTTTCTTT. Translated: CAWSRGVNTEAFF.

The DNA of the CDR3 is TGTGCCAGCAGCGGAGGGGGCCTCGGAAACCGGTCGGGTTACGAGCAGTACTTC. It specifies CASSGGGLGNRSGYEQYF. This chain uses TRBV9 with TRBJ2-7; 7 nucleotides match TRBD1. The CDR3 runs 18 residues. Germline V gene sequence: CDR1 SGDLS, CDR2 YYNGEE. After removal of 3 bases from V and 4 bases from J, the junction contained 19 bases not matched to a gene.

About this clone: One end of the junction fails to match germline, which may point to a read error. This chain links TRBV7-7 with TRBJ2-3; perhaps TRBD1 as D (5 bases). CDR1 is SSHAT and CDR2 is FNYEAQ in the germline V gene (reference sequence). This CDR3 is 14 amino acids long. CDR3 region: CASSLGQGPDTQYF. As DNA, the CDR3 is TGTGCTAGCAGCTTAGGGCAGGGCCCAGATACGCAGTATTTT.

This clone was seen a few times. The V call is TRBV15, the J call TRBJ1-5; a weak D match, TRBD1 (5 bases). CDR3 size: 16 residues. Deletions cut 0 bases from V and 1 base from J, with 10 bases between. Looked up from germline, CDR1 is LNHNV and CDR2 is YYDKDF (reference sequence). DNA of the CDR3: TGTGCCACCAGCAGAGATGGGGGGAGAAGCAATCAGCCCCAGCATTTT. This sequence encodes CATSRDGGRSNQPQHF.

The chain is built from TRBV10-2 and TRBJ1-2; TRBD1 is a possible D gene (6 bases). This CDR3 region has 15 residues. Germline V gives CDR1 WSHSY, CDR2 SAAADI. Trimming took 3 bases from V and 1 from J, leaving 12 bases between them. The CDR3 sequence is CASSDSGANNYGYTF. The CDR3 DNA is TGCGCCAGCAGTGACTCAGGGGCAAATAACTATGGCTACACCTTC.

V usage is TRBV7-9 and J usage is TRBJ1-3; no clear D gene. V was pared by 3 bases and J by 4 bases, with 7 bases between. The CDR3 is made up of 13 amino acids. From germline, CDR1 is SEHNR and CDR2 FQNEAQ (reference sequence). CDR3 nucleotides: TGTGCCAGCAGCTTCGAGGCAGGAAACACCATATATTTT. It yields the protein CASSFEAGNTIYF.

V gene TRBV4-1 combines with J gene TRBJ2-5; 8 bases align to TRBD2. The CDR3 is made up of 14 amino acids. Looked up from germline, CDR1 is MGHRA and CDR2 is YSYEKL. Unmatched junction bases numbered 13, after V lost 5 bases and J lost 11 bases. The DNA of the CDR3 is TGCGCCAGCAGCGAGGGAACGGGGGGGCGGGGGCAGTACTTC. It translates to CASSEGTGGRGQYF.

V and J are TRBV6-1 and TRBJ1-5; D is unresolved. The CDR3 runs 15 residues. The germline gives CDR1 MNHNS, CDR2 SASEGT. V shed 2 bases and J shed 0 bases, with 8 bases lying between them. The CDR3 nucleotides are TGTGCCAGCAGTGAAAGGCACTATAGCAATCAGCCCCAGCATTTT. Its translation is CASSERHYSNQPQHF.

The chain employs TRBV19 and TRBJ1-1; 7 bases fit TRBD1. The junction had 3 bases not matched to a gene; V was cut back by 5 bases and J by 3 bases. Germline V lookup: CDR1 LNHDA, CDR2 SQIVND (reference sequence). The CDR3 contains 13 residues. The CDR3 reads CASSPGQYTEAFF. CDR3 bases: TGTGCCAGTAGTCCGGGACAGTACACTGAAGCTTTCTTT.

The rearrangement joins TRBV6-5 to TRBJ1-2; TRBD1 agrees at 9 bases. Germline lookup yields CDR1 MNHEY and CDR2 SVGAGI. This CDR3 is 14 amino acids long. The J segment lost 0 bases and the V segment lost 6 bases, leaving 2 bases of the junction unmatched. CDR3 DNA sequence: TGTGCCAGCAGAAGACAGGGGGCTAACTATGGCTACACCTTC. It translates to CASRRQGANYGYTF.

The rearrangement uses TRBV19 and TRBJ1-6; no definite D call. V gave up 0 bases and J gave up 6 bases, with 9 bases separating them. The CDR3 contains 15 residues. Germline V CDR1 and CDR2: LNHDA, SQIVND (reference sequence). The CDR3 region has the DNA TGTGCCAGTAGTATAGATGAGGGCGGTAATTCACCCCTCCACTTT. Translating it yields CASSIDEGGNSPLHF.

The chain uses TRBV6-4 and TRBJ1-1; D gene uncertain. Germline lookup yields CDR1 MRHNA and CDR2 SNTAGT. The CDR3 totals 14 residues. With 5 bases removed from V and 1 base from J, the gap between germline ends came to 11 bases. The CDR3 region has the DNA TGTGCCAGCAGTCTAGAGGGTGGGAACACTGAAGCTTTCTTT. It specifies CASSLEGGNTEAFF.

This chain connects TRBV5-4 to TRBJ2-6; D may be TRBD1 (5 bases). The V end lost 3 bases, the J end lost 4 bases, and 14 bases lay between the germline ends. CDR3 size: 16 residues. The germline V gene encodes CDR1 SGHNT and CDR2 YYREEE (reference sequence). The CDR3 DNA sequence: TGTGCCAGCAGCTCCCTAGTAGGGGCGGGGGCCAACGTCCTGACTTTC. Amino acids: CASSSLVGAGANVLTF.